The sequence of this T cell receptor beta chain was determined in a study of blood T cell repertoires in COVID-19. Study-wide context: From the United States, Italy and Spain came samples of acute and convalescent COVID-19. T cells, B-cell-depleted T cells, or PBMCs provided the cDNA or gDNA that served as material.

Per the authors' pipeline: Using reference gene primer amplification, nucleated cell counts were estimated. TCRdb keeps only in-frame clones here, not all; method: immunoSEQ multiplex PCR. The DNA gave D and trimming, while V, J and clone size come from that table. This table has more than 70,000 clones, 65% to 90% appearing once. Sequenced input: peripheral blood. This TCR was recovered from a man aged 60 to 75 with acute or convalescent COVID-19.

The DNA of the CDR3 is TGTGCCAGCAGTTTTACTAGCGGCCTTAACTACGAGCAGTACTTC. This gives the protein CASSFTSGLNYEQYF. The rearrangement links TRBV5-4 to TRBJ2-7, with TRBD2 matching 8 bases. In germline, CDR1 is SGHNT, CDR2 YYREEE (reference sequence). V lost 5 bases and J lost 3; bases outside the gene matches: 10. This CDR3 spans 15 amino acids.